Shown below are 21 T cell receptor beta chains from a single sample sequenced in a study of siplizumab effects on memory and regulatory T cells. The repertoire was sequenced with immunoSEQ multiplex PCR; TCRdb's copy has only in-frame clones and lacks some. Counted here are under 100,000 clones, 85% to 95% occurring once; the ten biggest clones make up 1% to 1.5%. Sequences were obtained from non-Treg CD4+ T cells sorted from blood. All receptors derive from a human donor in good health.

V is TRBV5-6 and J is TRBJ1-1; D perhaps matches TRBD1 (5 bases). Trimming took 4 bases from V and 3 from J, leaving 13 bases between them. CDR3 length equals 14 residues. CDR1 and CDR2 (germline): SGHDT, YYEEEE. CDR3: CASSLQGFYTEAFF. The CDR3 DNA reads TGTGCCAGCAGCCTGCAGGGTTTCTACACTGAAGCTTTCTTT.

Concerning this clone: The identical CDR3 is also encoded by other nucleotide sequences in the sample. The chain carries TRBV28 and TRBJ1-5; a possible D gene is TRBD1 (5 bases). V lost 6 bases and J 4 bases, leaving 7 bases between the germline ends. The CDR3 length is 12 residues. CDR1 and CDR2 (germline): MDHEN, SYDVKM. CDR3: CASRSGNQPQHF. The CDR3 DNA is TGTGCCAGCAGGTCAGGGAATCAGCCCCAGCATTTT.

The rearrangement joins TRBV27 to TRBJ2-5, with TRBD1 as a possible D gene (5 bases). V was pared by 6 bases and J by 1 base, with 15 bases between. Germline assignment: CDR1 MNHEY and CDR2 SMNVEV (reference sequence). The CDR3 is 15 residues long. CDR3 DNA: TGTGCCAGCAGCCTTTTAGGGGTTGGCCAAGAGACCCAGTACTTC. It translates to CASSLLGVGQETQYF.

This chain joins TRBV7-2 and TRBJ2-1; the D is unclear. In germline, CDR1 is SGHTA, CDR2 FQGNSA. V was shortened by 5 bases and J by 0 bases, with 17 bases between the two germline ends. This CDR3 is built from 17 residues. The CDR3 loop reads CASSTRTTPSSYNEQFF. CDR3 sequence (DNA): TGTGCCAGCAGCACGCGGACGACCCCAAGCTCCTACAATGAGCAGTTCTTC. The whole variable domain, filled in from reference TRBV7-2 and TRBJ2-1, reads GAGVSQSPSNKVTEKGKDVELRCDPISGHTALYWYRQSLGQGLEFLIYFQGNSAPDKSGLPSDRFSAERTGGSVSTLTIQRTQQEDSAVYLCASSTRTTPSSYNEQFFGPGTRLTVL.

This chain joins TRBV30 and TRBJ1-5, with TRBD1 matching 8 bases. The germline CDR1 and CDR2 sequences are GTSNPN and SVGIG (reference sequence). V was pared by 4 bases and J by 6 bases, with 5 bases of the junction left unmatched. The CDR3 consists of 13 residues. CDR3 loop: CAWTQGVAQPQHF. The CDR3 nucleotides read TGTGCCTGGACACAGGGGGTTGCTCAGCCCCAGCATTTT.

The CDR3 DNA sequence: TGTGCCAGCAGCTTAGAACTAGCGGGAAACAATGAGCAGTTCTTC. It translates to CASSLELAGNNEQFF. The chain is built from TRBV7-2 and TRBJ2-1; 10 bases match TRBD2. CDR1 and CDR2 from the germline V gene are SGHTA and FQGNSA. The CDR3 has 15 amino acids. V trimming: 1 base; J trimming: 5 bases; junction bases outside the gene matches: 2.

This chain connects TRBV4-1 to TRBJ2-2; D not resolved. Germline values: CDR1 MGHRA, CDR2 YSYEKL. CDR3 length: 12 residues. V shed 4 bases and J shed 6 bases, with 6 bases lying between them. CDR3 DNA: TGCGCCAGCAGCCTACCAGCCGGGGAGCTGTTTTTT. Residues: CASSLPAGELFF.

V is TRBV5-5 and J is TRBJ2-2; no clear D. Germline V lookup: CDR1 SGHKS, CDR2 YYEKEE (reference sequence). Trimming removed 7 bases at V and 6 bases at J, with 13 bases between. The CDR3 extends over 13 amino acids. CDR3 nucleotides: TGTGCCAGCGCATCAGTTTCCCCCGGGGAGCTGTTTTTT. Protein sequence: CASASVSPGELFF.

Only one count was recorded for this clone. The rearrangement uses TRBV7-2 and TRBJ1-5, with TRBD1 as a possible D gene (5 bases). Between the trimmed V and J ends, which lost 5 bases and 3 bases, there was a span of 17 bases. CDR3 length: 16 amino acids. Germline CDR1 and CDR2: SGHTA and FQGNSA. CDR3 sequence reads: CASSPGSGGLNQPQHF. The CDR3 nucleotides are TGTGCCAGCAGCCCAGGGTCAGGCGGACTCAATCAGCCCCAGCATTTT.

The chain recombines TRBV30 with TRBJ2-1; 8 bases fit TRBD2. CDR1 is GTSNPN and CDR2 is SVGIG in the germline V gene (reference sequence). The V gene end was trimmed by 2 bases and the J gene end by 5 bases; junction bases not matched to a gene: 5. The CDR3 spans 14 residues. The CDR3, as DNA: TGTGCCTGGAGTATATGGACTAGCCACAATGAGCAGTTCTTC. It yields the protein CAWSIWTSHNEQFF.

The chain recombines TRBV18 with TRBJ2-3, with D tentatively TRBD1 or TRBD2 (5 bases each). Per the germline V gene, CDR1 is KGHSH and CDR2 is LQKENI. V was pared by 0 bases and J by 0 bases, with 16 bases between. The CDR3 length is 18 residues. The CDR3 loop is CASSPPVLGASSTDTQYF. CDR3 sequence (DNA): TGTGCCAGCTCACCACCTGTCCTCGGGGCGTCTAGCACAGATACGCAGTATTTT.

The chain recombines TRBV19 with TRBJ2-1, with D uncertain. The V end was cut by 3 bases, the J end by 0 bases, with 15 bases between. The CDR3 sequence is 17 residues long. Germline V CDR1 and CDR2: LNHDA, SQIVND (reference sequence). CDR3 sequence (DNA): TGTGCCAGTAGTATCTTCGAACTAAAATACTCCTACAATGAGCAGTTCTTC. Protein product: CASSIFELKYSYNEQFF.

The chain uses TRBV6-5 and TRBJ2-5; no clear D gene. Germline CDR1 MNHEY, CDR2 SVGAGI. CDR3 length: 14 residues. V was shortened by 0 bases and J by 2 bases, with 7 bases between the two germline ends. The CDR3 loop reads CASSYSFQQETQYF. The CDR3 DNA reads TGTGCCAGCAGTTACTCGTTTCAGCAAGAGACCCAGTACTTC.

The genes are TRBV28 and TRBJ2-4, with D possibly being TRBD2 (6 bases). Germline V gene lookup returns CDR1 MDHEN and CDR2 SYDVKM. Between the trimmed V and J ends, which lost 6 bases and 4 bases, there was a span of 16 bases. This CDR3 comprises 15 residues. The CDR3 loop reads CASSGPGGKKNIQYF. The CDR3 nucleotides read TGTGCCAGCAGCGGCCCCGGCGGGAAGAAAAACATTCAGTACTTC.

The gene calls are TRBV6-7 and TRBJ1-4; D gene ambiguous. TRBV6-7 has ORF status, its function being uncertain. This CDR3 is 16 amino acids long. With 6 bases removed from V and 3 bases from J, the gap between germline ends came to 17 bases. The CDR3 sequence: CASRRRLGRPNEKLFF. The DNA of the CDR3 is TGTGCCAGCAGGCGCCGGCTCGGACGGCCTAATGAAAAACTGTTTTTT.

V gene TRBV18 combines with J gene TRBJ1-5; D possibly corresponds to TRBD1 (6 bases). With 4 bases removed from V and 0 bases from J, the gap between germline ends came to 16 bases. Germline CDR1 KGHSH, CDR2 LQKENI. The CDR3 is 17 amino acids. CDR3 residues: CASSRPARGYSNQPQHF. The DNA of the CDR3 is TGTGCCAGCTCACGTCCCGCCAGGGGATATAGCAATCAGCCCCAGCATTTT. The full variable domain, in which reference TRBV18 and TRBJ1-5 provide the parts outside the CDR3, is NAGVMQNPRHLVRRRGQEARLRCSPMKGHSHVYWYRQLPEEGLKFMVYLQKENIIDESGMPKERFSAEFPKEGPSILRIQQVVRGDSAAYFCASSRPARGYSNQPQHFGDGTRLSIL.

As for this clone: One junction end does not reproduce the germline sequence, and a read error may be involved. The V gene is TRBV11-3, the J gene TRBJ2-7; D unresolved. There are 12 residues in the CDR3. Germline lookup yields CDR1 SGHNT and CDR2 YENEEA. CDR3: CASSLDGYEQYF. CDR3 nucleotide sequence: TGTGCCAGCAGCCTAGACGGCTACGAGCAGTACTTC.

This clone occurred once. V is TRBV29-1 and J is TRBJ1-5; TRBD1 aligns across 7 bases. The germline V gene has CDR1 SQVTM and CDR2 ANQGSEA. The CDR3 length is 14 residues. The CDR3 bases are TGCAGTGCCACCGGGACAGCGGGACAAGGGCCCCAGCATTTT. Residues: CSATGTAGQGPQHF.

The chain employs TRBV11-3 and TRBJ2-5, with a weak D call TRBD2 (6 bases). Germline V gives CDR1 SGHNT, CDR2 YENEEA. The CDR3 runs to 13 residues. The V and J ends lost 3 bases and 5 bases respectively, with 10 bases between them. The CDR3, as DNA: TGTGCCAGCAGCTTCGGGGGTTTCGAGACCCAGTACTTC. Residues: CASSFGGFETQYF.

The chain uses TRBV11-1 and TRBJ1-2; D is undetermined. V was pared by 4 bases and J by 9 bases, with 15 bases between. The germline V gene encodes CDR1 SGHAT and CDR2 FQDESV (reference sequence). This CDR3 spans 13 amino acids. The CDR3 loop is CASSSHHRGRYTF. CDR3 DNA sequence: TGTGCCAGCAGCTCTCACCACAGAGGCCGCTACACCTTC.

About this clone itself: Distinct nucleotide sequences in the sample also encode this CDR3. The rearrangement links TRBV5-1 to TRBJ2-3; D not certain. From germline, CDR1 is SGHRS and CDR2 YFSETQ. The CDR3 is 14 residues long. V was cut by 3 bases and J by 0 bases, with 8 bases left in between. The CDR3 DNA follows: TGCGCCAGCAGCTCACGTGCTAGCACAGATACGCAGTATTTT. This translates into CASSSRASTDTQYF. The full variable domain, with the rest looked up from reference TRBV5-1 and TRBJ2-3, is KAGVTQTPRYLIKTRGQQVTLSCSPISGHRSVSWYQQTPGQGLQFLFEYFSETQRNKGNFPGRFSGRQFSNSRSEMNVSTLELGDSALYLCASSSRASTDTQYFGPGTRLTVL.